One sample yielded the 21 T cell receptor beta chains listed below, sequenced in a study of shared T cell receptors in the human thymus. TCRdb keeps only in-frame clones here, not all; method: immunoSEQ multiplex PCR. The sample records roughly 660,000 clones, roughly 90% being singletons. This same sample was also taken into another study, of human thymus T cells.

The sample was thymocytes. These receptors all come from a boy younger than two with a congenital heart defect.

The chain couples TRBV5-8 to TRBJ1-5; no clear D. The CDR3 runs 15 residues. Trimming took off 4 bases at V and 1 base at J, with 12 bases between the two ends. Germline V gives CDR1 SGHTS, CDR2 YDEGEE. The CDR3 protein is CASSPQPKSNQPQHF. The DNA for the CDR3 is TGTGCCAGCAGCCCCCAACCTAAGAGCAATCAGCCCCAGCATTTT.

This chain uses TRBV4-2 with TRBJ2-3; D might be TRBD2 (6 bases). There are 19 residues in the CDR3. The germline V gene has CDR1 LGHNA and CDR2 YNFKEQ. V was cut by 3 bases and J by 4 bases, with 26 bases left in between. CDR3 nucleotides: TGTGCCAGCAGCCAGCGTACAGGTCGGGGGATAAAATGTGCAGATACGCAGTATTTT. Protein sequence: CASSQRTGRGIKCADTQYF.

The genes are TRBV5-1 and TRBJ2-2; D is possibly TRBD1 (7 bases). There are 19 residues in the CDR3. Germline assignment: CDR1 SGHRS and CDR2 YFSETQ. V was pared by 4 bases and J by 2 bases, with 24 bases between. CDR3 amino acids: CASSIQGGTGTTNTGELFF. Here the CDR3 DNA reads TGCGCCAGCAGCATCCAGGGGGGCACCGGGACCACCAACACCGGGGAGCTGTTTTTT.

The gene calls are TRBV7-9 and TRBJ2-7; maybe TRBD2 (7 bases). Per germline, CDR1 SEHNR and CDR2 FQNEAQ (reference sequence). The CDR3 has 17 residues. The germline V and J ends were trimmed by 5 bases and 0 bases, with 20 bases remaining between them. The CDR3 reads CASSGRGISGISYEQYF. As DNA, the CDR3 is TGTGCCAGCAGCGGGAGGGGGATTTCGGGCATCTCCTACGAGCAGTACTTC.

This chain connects TRBV2 to TRBJ2-2, with D possibly matching TRBD2 (6 bases). Germline assignment: CDR1 SNHLY and CDR2 FYNNEI. The CDR3 is made up of 14 amino acids. V was trimmed by 7 bases and J by 6 bases, leaving 15 bases between them. CDR3 in amino acids: CASKKTSRPGELFF. CDR3 nucleotide sequence: TGTGCCAGCAAAAAAACTAGCCGGCCCGGGGAGCTGTTTTTT.

This chain links TRBV5-1 with TRBJ2-7; 13 nucleotides line up with TRBD2. Germline loops: CDR1 SGHRS, CDR2 YFSETQ. The CDR3 loop spans 14 amino acids. Trimming at V came to 7 bases and at J to 2 bases, leaving 3 bases not matched to a gene. The CDR3 sequence is CASGLAGATYEQYF. DNA for the CDR3: TGCGCCAGCGGACTAGCGGGAGCGACCTACGAGCAGTACTTC. The full variable domain, in which reference TRBV5-1 and TRBJ2-7 provide the parts outside the CDR3, is KAGVTQTPRYLIKTRGQQVTLSCSPISGHRSVSWYQQTPGQGLQFLFEYFSETQRNKGNFPGRFSGRQFSNSRSEMNVSTLELGDSALYLCASGLAGATYEQYFGPGTRLTVT.

This chain joins TRBV27 and TRBJ2-2; 7 bases line up with TRBD2. CDR3 size: 12 residues. V was pared by 9 bases and J by 6 bases, with 4 bases of the junction left unmatched. CDR1 and CDR2 (germline): MNHEY, SMNVEV (reference sequence). As DNA, the CDR3 is TGTGCCAGTGTGGGAGGGCCCGGGGAGCTGTTTTTT. It is translated as CASVGGPGELFF.

The sample holds one count of this clone. The chain uses TRBV28 and TRBJ2-7; TRBD2 is a possible D gene (6 bases). The CDR3 runs to 21 residues. Germline-derived CDR1 and CDR2 are MDHEN and SYDVKM. V was shortened by 2 bases and J by 2 bases, with 31 bases between the two germline ends. The CDR3 region is CASSLPGTQNPWDPWTYEQYF. CDR3 nucleotides: TGTGCCAGCAGTTTACCCGGGACTCAAAATCCCTGGGACCCCTGGACCTACGAGCAGTACTTC.

This CDR3 reads CATSRDFGTGVGDDEKLFF. The CDR3 coding sequence is TGTGCCACCAGCAGAGATTTCGGGACAGGGGTGGGGGATGATGAAAAACTGTTTTTT. V and J are TRBV15 and TRBJ1-4, with 10 positions matching TRBD1. CDR1 and CDR2 from the germline V gene are LNHNV and YYDKDF (reference sequence). V lost 0 bases to trimming and J lost 6 bases; unmatched junction nucleotides: 13. This CDR3 has 19 residues.

The genes are TRBV28 and TRBJ2-1, with a possible D match to TRBD2 (6 bases). With 6 bases removed from V and 2 bases from J, the gap between germline ends came to 11 bases. CDR3 size: 14 residues. Germline V CDR1 and CDR2: MDHEN, SYDVKM. CDR3 in DNA: TGTGCCAGCAGCCACTGGGGGGCCTACAATGAGCAGTTCTTC. It is translated as CASSHWGAYNEQFF.

The chain is built from TRBV7-2 and TRBJ2-3; tentatively, D is TRBD1 (6 bases). The CDR3 has 15 residues. Trimming removed 2 bases from V and 2 bases from J, with 11 bases in between. Germline V gene lookup returns CDR1 SGHTA and CDR2 FQGNSA. The CDR3 protein is CASSLSGQYTDTQYF. CDR3 sequence (DNA): TGTGCCAGCAGCTTATCAGGACAGTACACAGATACGCAGTATTTT. The full variable domain, completed using reference TRBV7-2 and TRBJ2-3, is GAGVSQSPSNKVTEKGKDVELRCDPISGHTALYWYRQSLGQGLEFLIYFQGNSAPDKSGLPSDRFSAERTGGSVSTLTIQRTQQEDSAVYLCASSLSGQYTDTQYFGPGTRLTVL.

CDR3 loop: CATSRGVLAEGTYNEQFF. CDR3 in DNA: TGTGCCACCAGCAGAGGGGTTCTAGCGGAGGGTACCTACAATGAGCAGTTCTTC. This chain connects TRBV15 to TRBJ2-1, with TRBD2 identical over 7 bases. The ends lost 1 base at V and 2 bases at J; junction bases unmatched: 11. This CDR3 spans 18 amino acids. CDR1 LNHNV and CDR2 YYDKDF come from the germline V gene (reference sequence).

The chain carries TRBV29-1 and TRBJ2-7; D may be TRBD1 (6 bases). The CDR3 runs to 20 residues. Trimming took 0 bases from V and 2 from J, leaving 29 bases between them. The V gene's germline CDR1 is SQVTM and CDR2 ANQGSEA. Here the CDR3 reads CSVEDLPPAGGQLNAYEQYF. DNA for the CDR3: TGCAGCGTTGAAGATCTACCACCCGCCGGAGGACAGCTGAATGCCTACGAGCAGTACTTC.

The V and J genes are TRBV14 and TRBJ1-2; 7 bases align to TRBD1. The CDR3 runs to 16 residues. Germline CDR1 reads SGHDN; CDR2 reads FVKESK. V shed 4 bases, J shed 4 bases, and the junction held 12 bases outside the gene matches. The CDR3 DNA reads TGTGCCAGCAGCCTAGGGGGGACAGACAAGTCCTATGGCTACACCTTC. Amino acids: CASSLGGTDKSYGYTF.

The J gene is TRBJ1-4, the V gene TRBV29-1; D perhaps matches TRBD1 (5 bases). The germline V gene has CDR1 SQVTM and CDR2 ANQGSEA. The CDR3 has 16 amino acids. V was shortened by 6 bases and J by 1 base, with 18 bases between the two germline ends. CDR3: CSVDLEGTGTNEKLFF. DNA for the CDR3: TGCAGCGTCGATTTGGAGGGGACGGGAACTAATGAAAAACTGTTTTTT.

The rearrangement links TRBV28 to TRBJ1-5, with D maybe TRBD1 (5 bases). The CDR3 has 13 amino acids. V lost 9 bases and J 0 bases, leaving 9 bases between the germline ends. The germline V gene has CDR1 MDHEN and CDR2 SYDVKM. The chain's CDR3 is CASITGSNQPQHF. DNA of the CDR3: TGTGCCAGTATTACAGGTAGCAATCAGCCCCAGCATTTT.

The chain joins TRBV5-1 to TRBJ2-3, with TRBD2 matching over 7 bases. CDR1 is SGHRS and CDR2 is YFSETQ in the germline V gene. This CDR3 has 15 residues. The ends lost 0 bases at V and 8 bases at J; junction bases unmatched: 9. CDR3 in amino acids: CASSLGLASPGTQYF. CDR3 coding DNA: TGCGCCAGCAGCTTGGGACTAGCCTCTCCGGGTACGCAGTATTTT.

This clone showed up just a few times. The DNA of the CDR3 is TGTGCCAGCAGCCAAGGAGCGGGAGTGAGCGAGCAGTACTTC. Its translation is CASSQGAGVSEQYF. The chain recombines TRBV14 with TRBJ2-7; 8 nucleotides agree with TRBD2. The CDR3 runs 14 residues. Trimming at V came to 1 base and at J to 6 bases, leaving 5 bases not matched to a gene. Germline loops: CDR1 SGHDN, CDR2 FVKESK.

This sequence joins TRBV2 and TRBJ2-1; D might be TRBD2 (6 bases). V gave up 7 bases and J gave up 5 bases, with 15 bases separating them. The CDR3 is 14 residues long. CDR1 SNHLY and CDR2 FYNNEI come from the germline V gene. The CDR3 DNA is TGTGCCAGCATTCGCCGGGACTCAAACAATGAGCAGTTCTTC. Encoded protein: CASIRRDSNNEQFF.

The genes are TRBV7-9 and TRBJ2-5; possibly TRBD2 for D (6 bases). Trimming cost V 5 bases and J 9 bases, with 22 bases left between them. CDR3 length: 15 amino acids. Germline loops: CDR1 SEHNR, CDR2 FQNEAQ (reference sequence). CDR3 bases: TGTGCCAGCAGCCTCCCGGGGGTATCCTGGGTGGCCCAGTACTTC. It translates to CASSLPGVSWVAQYF.

The chain couples TRBV27 to TRBJ2-7; TRBD1 agrees at 8 bases. After removal of 5 bases from V and 4 bases from J, the junction contained 7 bases not matched to a gene. Per the germline V gene, CDR1 is MNHEY and CDR2 is SMNVEV (reference sequence). CDR3 length: 14 amino acids. This chain's CDR3 is CASSARQGKYEQYF. CDR3 nucleotide sequence: TGTGCCAGCAGTGCTCGACAGGGGAAGTACGAGCAGTACTTC.